This entry is about one TCR beta chain. In this sample, this clone turned up a few times. No cognate antigen has been identified for it. No much larger clone is present one base from it, and per-base qualities are unavailable. This record belongs to a study of OX40 agonist ivuxolimab in advanced cancers. About the investigation overall: Ivuxolimab was an agonistic, fully human IgG2 monoclonal antibody directed against OX40 (CD134), a costimulatory receptor. The purpose of peripheral TCRbeta sequencing was to test whether ivuxolimab changed TCR sequence diversity and led to clonal T-cell expansion. A male proportion of 75% to 85% and a mean age of approximately 61 years, ranging from about 20 to 79, were recorded for the dose-escalation cohort. Among the roughly 54 dose-escalation patients, some 19 had hepatocellular carcinoma, 15 or so melanoma, 9 renal cell carcinoma and 9 head and neck cancer. Prior anti-PD-1, anti-PD-L1 or anti-CTLA-4 therapy was permitted, and approximately 39% of dose-escalation patients had received checkpoint inhibitors. Intravenous ivuxolimab was administered to patients every 2 weeks at six dose levels: 0.01, 0.1, 0.3, 1.5, 3 and 10 mg/kg. Partial responses occurred in three dose-escalation patients, of whom one had hepatocellular carcinoma and two had cutaneous melanoma. The paper reports the monotherapy dose-escalation portion (N of about 50 patients) of the phase I ivuxolimab trial. Results the study describes overall, beyond this receptor: The antigen specificity of the clonally expanded peripheral T cells was not determined. Low levels of normalized T-cell clonal expansion were also shown by some nonresponding patients. In the 0.1-3.0 mg/kg groups, partial responders had among the lowest normalized peripheral clonal expansion, particularly in CD8+ T cells. At doses of 0.1 to 3.0 mg/kg, clonal expansion of both CD4+ and CD8+ blood T cells was observed from baseline to week 6. After ivuxolimab, CD8+ T cells had more expanded clones than CD4+ T cells on average.

Genomic DNA was isolated from the sorted cells so that the TCRbeta CDR3 region could be sequenced. TCRbeta CDR3 regions were sequenced using the immunoSEQ Assay. Drawn from immuneACCESS, this table holds only the in-frame rearrangements with V and J called that TCRdb kept. Clones are partly lost; checked studies trace under half to an unresolved V gene and leave the rest unexplained. The sample records 55,000 to 85,000 clones, 75% to 90% of which are singletons. The biggest ten clones account for over 2.5% of the sample. Patients with a history of autoimmune disease or receiving systemic immunosuppression were excluded from the trial. In every dose cohort, peripheral blood was drawn for TCR sequencing at baseline, cycle 4 day 1, and cycle 7 day 1. Samples were obtained from an open-label, multicenter, first-in-human phase I dose-escalation trial of ivuxolimab. Adults with locally advanced or metastatic melanoma, renal cell, hepatocellular, or head and neck squamous cell carcinoma were enrolled in the trial. CD4+ and CD8+ T cells were sorted separately from peripheral blood before TCR sequencing.

The junction shows trimming of 3 bases on V and 6 bases on J, and the gene matches do not reach 10 bases of it. Via the germline V gene, CDR1 is SGHNT and CDR2 YENEEA. Reading from cysteine to phenylalanine, the CDR3 counts 16 amino acids. Just the 48-base CDR3 DNA is kept, in frame starting at base 1. This sequence was found in an adult with an advanced solid tumor such as melanoma, head and neck, liver or kidney cancer. Recombination joined TRBV11-3 with TRBJ2-1, with 8 junctional bases fitting TRBD2. The material was CD4+ or CD8+ T cells sorted from blood, obtained in a trial of the OX40 agonist ivuxolimab. The base sequence is TGTGCCAGCAGCTTGATGGGCGGGGGGCCGTCCAATGAGCAGTTCTTC. Translation gives CASSLMGGGPSNEQFF.